This TCR beta chain was sequenced for a study of shared clonotypes between healthy human individuals. At the level of the study: A few men and a couple of women, aged 18 to 49, were donors. Notes on the study in general: Roughly 5% of naive CD4 clonotypes were shared across four donors. Clonotype sharing among donors was expected to depend on sequencing depth.

Comments on this clone: The antigen remains undetermined.

In germline, CDR1 is MDHEN, CDR2 SYDVKM. The length of the CDR3 is 13 residues. V was clipped by 2 bases and J by 3 bases, with 7 bases between them. Terminally differentiated effector memory CD45RA+ cells were excluded from the naive CD8 cells, which were CD45RO-negative and positively selected for CCR7. The repertoire was sequenced with immunoSEQ multiplex PCR; TCRdb's copy has only in-frame clones and lacks some. The sample includes some 2 million clones, around 96% of them seen just once. This TCR derives from a man aged 18 to 35 in good health. The chain recombines TRBV28 with TRBJ1-1; perhaps TRBD1 as D (6 bases). The sample was naive CD8+ T cells sorted from blood. CDR3 loop: CASSLGQHTEAFF. The CDR3 coding sequence is TGTGCCAGCAGTTTAGGACAGCACACTGAAGCTTTCTTT.